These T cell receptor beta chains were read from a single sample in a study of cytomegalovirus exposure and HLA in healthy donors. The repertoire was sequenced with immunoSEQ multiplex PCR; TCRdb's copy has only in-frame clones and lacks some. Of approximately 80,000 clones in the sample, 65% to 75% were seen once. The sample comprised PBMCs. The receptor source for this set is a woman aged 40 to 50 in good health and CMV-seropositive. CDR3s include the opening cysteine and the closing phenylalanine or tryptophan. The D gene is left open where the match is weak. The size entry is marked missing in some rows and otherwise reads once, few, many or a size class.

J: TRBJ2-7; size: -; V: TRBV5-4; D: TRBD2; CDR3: CATSTSEGEQYF; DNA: TGTGCCACCTCGACTAGCGAGGGCGAGCAGTACTTC
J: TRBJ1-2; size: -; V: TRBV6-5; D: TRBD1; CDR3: CASSYMTGSGYTF; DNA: TGTGCCAGCAGTTACATGACAGGGAGTGGCTACACCTTC
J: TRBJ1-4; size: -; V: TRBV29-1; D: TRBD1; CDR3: CSVLTYRGPNEKLFF; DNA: TGCAGCGTTCTAACGTACAGGGGGCCCAATGAAAAACTGTTTTTT
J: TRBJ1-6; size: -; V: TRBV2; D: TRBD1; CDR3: CASRPTDRVTPLHF; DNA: TGTGCCAGCAGACCAACTGACAGGGTAACTCCCCTCCACTTT
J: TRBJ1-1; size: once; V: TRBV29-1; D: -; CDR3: CSVEESVRENTEAFF; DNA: TGCAGCGTTGAAGAGAGCGTCAGGGAGAACACTGAAGCTTTCTTT
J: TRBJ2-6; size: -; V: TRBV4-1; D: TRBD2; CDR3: CASSQVPREGVSGANVLTF; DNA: TGCGCCAGCAGCCAAGTACCGCGGGAGGGAGTCTCTGGGGCCAACGTCCTGACTTTC
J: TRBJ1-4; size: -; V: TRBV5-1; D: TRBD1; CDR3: CASSPGQGEKLFF; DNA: TGCGCCAGCAGCCCGGGACAGGGGGAAAAACTGTTTTTT
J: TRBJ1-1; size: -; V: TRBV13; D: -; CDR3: CASSFGGGTEAFF; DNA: TGTGCCAGCAGCTTTGGGGGCGGGACTGAAGCTTTCTTT
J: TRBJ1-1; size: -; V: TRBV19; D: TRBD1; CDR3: CASSIGTGGSEAFF; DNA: TGTGCCAGTAGTATAGGGACAGGGGGATCTGAAGCTTTCTTT
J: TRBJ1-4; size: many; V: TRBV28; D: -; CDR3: CASSFQTGPNEKLFF; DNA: TGTGCCAGCAGTTTTCAAACAGGGCCTAATGAAAAACTGTTTTTT
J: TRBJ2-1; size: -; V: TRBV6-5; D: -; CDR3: CASSYLSGQTYNEQFF; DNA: TGTGCCAGCAGTTACCTCAGCGGACAGACCTACAATGAGCAGTTCTTC
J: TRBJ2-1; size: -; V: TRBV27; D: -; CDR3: CASSPNRVSYNEQFF; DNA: TGTGCCAGCAGTCCGAACAGGGTTTCCTACAATGAGCAGTTCTTC
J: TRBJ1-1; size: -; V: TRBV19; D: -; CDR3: CASTPSRGQGSTEAFF; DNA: TGTGCCAGTACCCCCTCCCGTGGGCAGGGGAGCACTGAAGCTTTCTTT
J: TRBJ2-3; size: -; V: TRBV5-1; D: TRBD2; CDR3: CASSFDRGRMDTQYF; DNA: TGCGCCAGCAGCTTTGATCGCGGGAGGATGGATACGCAGTATTTT
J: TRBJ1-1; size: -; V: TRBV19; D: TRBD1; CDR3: CASRQQGTEAFF; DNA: TGTGCCAGTAGGCAACAGGGGACTGAAGCTTTCTTT
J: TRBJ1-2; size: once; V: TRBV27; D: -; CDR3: CASSPQGIGYGYTF; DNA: TGTGCCAGCAGTCCACAGGGTATCGGCTATGGCTACACCTTC
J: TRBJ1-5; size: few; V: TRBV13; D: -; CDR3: CASSESGAGYSNQPQHF; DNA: TGTGCCAGCAGCGAATCAGGGGCCGGTTATAGCAATCAGCCCCAGCATTTT
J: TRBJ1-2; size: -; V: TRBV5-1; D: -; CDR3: CASSLEGGSSNYGYTF; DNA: TGCGCCAGCAGCTTGGAAGGCGGATCGTCTAACTATGGCTACACCTTC
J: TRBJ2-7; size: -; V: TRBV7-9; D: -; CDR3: CASSLSHHEQYF; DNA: TGTGCCAGCAGCTTATCACACCACGAGCAGTACTTC
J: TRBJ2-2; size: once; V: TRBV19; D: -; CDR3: CASRWEALPTGELFF; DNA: TGTGCCAGTCGCTGGGAGGCGCTTCCCACCGGGGAGCTGTTTTTT
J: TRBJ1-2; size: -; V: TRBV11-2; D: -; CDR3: CASSLGGVYGYTF; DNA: TGTGCCAGCAGCTTAGGCGGGGTCTATGGCTACACCTTC